This T cell receptor beta chain comes out of a study of blood T cell repertoires in COVID-19. The CDR3 sequence is 15 residues long. CDR1 and CDR2 from the germline V gene are MNHEY and SMNVEV (reference sequence). Trimming took 0 bases from V and 10 from J; bases not matched to a gene: 10. Sequencing used immunoSEQ multiplex PCR; TCRdb keeps in-frame clones, though not all of them. The sample holds 250,000 to 300,000 clones, approximately 91% seen once. All recovered Cohort 3 donors got two negative PCRs, got clearance, or saw symptom resolution. The specimen was PBMCs or T cells enriched from blood (not recorded which). The receptor's source is a woman aged 25-40 years who had recovered from COVID-19. The chain recombines TRBV27 with TRBJ2-3, with 7 bases aligning to TRBD2. The CDR3 DNA sequence: TGTGCCAGCAGTTTATCTGGGGGGACGGGACTACCGCAGTATTTT. This translates into CASSLSGGTGLPQYF.